These 14 T cell receptor beta chains came from one sample sequenced in a study of blood T cells in healthy people across ages (dated by TCRdb to between 2014 and 2016). The library was made by 5' RACE. Sequencing was performed on an Illumina HiSeq 2500. The second PCR ran for roughly 7 to 12 cycles and used a J-beta primer mix along with a sample-barcoded 5' primer. TCRdb reprocessed the public reads (quality trimming at Q25 with fastp, clone calling with MiXCR) and kept in-frame beta chains. Every entry covers one CDR3 protein and lists the most common genes and DNA from its rows. Recorded for this sample are roughly 1,100,000 distinct CDR3 sequences; roughly a quarter of them occurred a single time. Around 0.75% of the sample rests with the top ten. The same specimen was also included in a second study, on T cells of mothers and their children.

Sequenced material: blood. The origin of the receptors is a girl aged 2-10 years in good health.

This clonotype was picked up a small number of times. V is TRBV4-3 and J is TRBJ1-2, with no clear D. Trimming removed 3 bases from V and 3 bases from J, with 11 bases in between. CDR3 length: 14 amino acids. From germline, CDR1 is LGHNA and CDR2 YSLEER. CDR3 nucleotide sequence: TGCGCCAGCAGCCAGGTGATCAGTGACTATGGCTACACCTTC. Translating it yields CASSQVISDYGYTF.

There are a few counts of this clonotype. The chain is built from TRBV10-3 and TRBJ2-2, with 10 bases lining up with TRBD2. Germline V gene sequence: CDR1 ENHRY, CDR2 SYGVKD. The CDR3 spans 13 residues. The V and J ends lost 10 bases and 3 bases, in that order; junction bases with no gene match: 2. The CDR3 region has the DNA TGTGCCACCGGGACTAGCGACACCGGGGAGCTGTTTTTT. Its protein is CATGTSDTGELFF.

The rearrangement joins TRBV19 to TRBJ1-1, with D possibly matching TRBD1 (6 bases). CDR1 LNHDA and CDR2 SQIVND come from the germline V gene (reference sequence). The CDR3 has 16 amino acids. V dropped 4 bases and J dropped 0 bases, with 15 bases sitting between them. Here the CDR3 DNA reads TGTGCCAGTAGTACACAGGGTCAGACATTGAACACTGAAGCTTTCTTT. This codes for CASSTQGQTLNTEAFF.

There are a few counts of this clonotype. The chain recombines TRBV6-5 with TRBJ2-5; possibly TRBD1 or TRBD2 for D (7 bases each). Germline-derived CDR1 and CDR2 are MNHEY and SVGAGI. This CDR3 is built from 13 residues. Trimming cost V 8 bases and J 5 bases, with 15 bases left between them. The CDR3 bases are TGTGCCAGCCACAGGGGAGGGTGGGAGACCCAGTACTTC. This gives the protein CASHRGGWETQYF.

The chain uses TRBV7-9 and TRBJ2-3; D not resolved. The CDR3 sequence is 15 residues long. V dropped 4 bases and J dropped 1 base, with 12 bases sitting between them. Germline-derived CDR1 and CDR2 are SEHNR and FQNEAQ (reference sequence). CDR3 protein: CASSSLNAGTDTQYF. The DNA for the CDR3 is TGTGCCAGCAGCTCCCTAAACGCAGGCACAGATACGCAGTATTTT.

J is TRBJ2-1 and V is TRBV7-9; TRBD2 is a possible D gene (6 bases). Germline assignment: CDR1 SEHNR and CDR2 FQNEAQ (reference sequence). CDR3 length: 13 residues. V was cut by 7 bases and J by 10 bases, with 17 bases left in between. The CDR3 DNA sequence: TGTGCCAGCACCGGGCCCGGGGGAGTAGAGCAGTTCTTC. Amino acid sequence: CASTGPGGVEQFF.

The J gene is TRBJ2-3, the V gene TRBV24-1, with a possible D match to TRBD2 (5 bases). The CDR3 extends over 17 amino acids. Trimming took off 3 bases at V and 6 bases at J, with 21 bases between the two ends. CDR1 and CDR2 (germline): KGHDR, SFDVKD. CDR3 nucleotides: TGTGCCACCAGTGATCCTAGACCCCCTCCTGCGGGCGATACGCAGTATTTT. This gives the protein CATSDPRPPPAGDTQYF.

The J gene is TRBJ2-7, the V gene TRBV24-1; 7 bases map to TRBD2. Germline V gives CDR1 KGHDR, CDR2 SFDVKD. Trimming cost V 5 bases and J 2 bases; bases outside gene matches: 8. This CDR3 is 15 amino acids long. The CDR3 protein is CATSVGGGKTYEQYF. CDR3 DNA: TGTGCCACCAGTGTGGGGGGAGGGAAGACCTACGAGCAGTACTTC.

This chain connects TRBV9 to TRBJ2-1; D call uncertain. Germline CDR1 is SGDLS and CDR2 is YYNGEE. CDR3 length: 16 residues. Trimming cost V 1 base and J 7 bases, with 18 bases left between them. The CDR3 DNA follows: TGTGCCAGCAGCGTATCCTCCTTGGTGGCGGCGAATGAGCAGTTCTTC. As protein: CASSVSSLVAANEQFF. Full variable domain (missing parts from reference TRBV9 and TRBJ2-1): DSGVTQTPKHLITATGQRVTLRCSPRSGDLSVYWYQQSLDQGLQFLIQYYNGEERAKGNILERFSAQQFPDLHSELNLSSLELGDSALYFCASSVSSLVAANEQFFGPGTRLTVL.

The chain employs TRBV2 and TRBJ2-1; D gene ambiguous. Trimming removed 6 bases from V and 8 bases from J, with 17 bases in between. The germline V gene has CDR1 SNHLY and CDR2 FYNNEI. CDR3 size: 14 residues. The CDR3: CASRRAGGFDEQFF. The DNA of the CDR3 is TGTGCCAGCAGACGGGCAGGTGGTTTCGATGAGCAGTTCTTC.

This clonotype was counted between two and nine times. This chain connects TRBV27 to TRBJ1-4; the match to TRBD1 covers 9 bases. The CDR3 extends over 16 amino acids. Germline CDR1 reads MNHEY; CDR2 reads SMNVEV (reference sequence). J was trimmed by 8 bases and V by 7 bases; bases with no gene match: 14. This chain's CDR3 is CASTPGQGLIGEKLFF. The DNA for the CDR3 is TGTGCCAGCACACCGGGACAGGGATTAATTGGGGAAAAACTGTTTTTT.

V gene TRBV11-2 combines with J gene TRBJ2-1; D remains ambiguous. The CDR3 is 17 amino acids. Germline V gene lookup returns CDR1 SGHAT and CDR2 FQNNGV. V shed 4 bases and J shed 0 bases, with 16 bases lying between them. The CDR3 spells CASSSRADRNSYNEQFF. CDR3 nucleotides: TGTGCCAGCAGCTCCCGCGCGGATCGAAACTCCTACAATGAGCAGTTCTTC.

The rearrangement joins TRBV4-1 to TRBJ1-4; D remains ambiguous. The germline V and J ends were trimmed by 4 bases and 3 bases, with 12 bases remaining between them. The germline CDR1 and CDR2 sequences are MGHRA and YSYEKL. This CDR3 contains 15 residues. The CDR3, as DNA: TGCGCCAGCAGCCGTACGGGCAGTTCTAATGAAAAACTGTTTTTT. It translates to CASSRTGSSNEKLFF.

This clonotype was counted only a few times. The V gene is TRBV4-1, the J gene TRBJ2-5; TRBD2 matches at 9 bases. The germline CDR1 and CDR2 sequences are MGHRA and YSYEKL. The CDR3 length is 16 residues. With V trimmed by 1 base and J by 5 bases, 8 bases remained unmatched. For the CDR3, the DNA is TGCGCCAGCAGCCAAGGATTTGCGGGAGGGGTGGAGACCCAGTACTTC. Its translation: CASSQGFAGGVETQYF.